The 2 T cell receptor beta chains presented below share a single source sample, sequenced in a study of blood T cell repertoires in COVID-19. Here immunoSEQ multiplex PCR was the method, and the copy in TCRdb shows in-frame clones only, minus some. The sample includes approximately 200,000 clones, roughly 80% of them seen just once. Sequencing input: peripheral blood. These receptors originate from a woman at least 80 years old with acute or convalescent COVID-19.

V usage is TRBV19 and J usage is TRBJ2-3; 12 bases fit TRBD2. V was clipped by 3 bases and J by 2 bases; unmatched bases: 3. CDR3 size: 16 residues. Looked up from germline, CDR1 is LNHDA and CDR2 is SQIVND (reference sequence). The CDR3 DNA follows: TGTGCCAGTAGTATCCGGACTAGCGGGATCACAGATACGCAGTATTTT. Protein sequence: CASSIRTSGITDTQYF.

The CDR3 region has the DNA TGTGCCAGCAGCCATCAGGGGTTGTCTAATGAAAAACTGTTTTTT. It specifies CASSHQGLSNEKLFF. The chain employs TRBV3-1 (or the pseudogene TRBV3-2) and TRBJ1-4, with a weak D call TRBD1 (6 bases). The CDR3 contains 15 residues. Germline CDR1 LGHDT, CDR2 YNNKEL (reference sequence). The V end lost 3 bases, the J end lost 3 bases, and 11 bases lay between the germline ends.